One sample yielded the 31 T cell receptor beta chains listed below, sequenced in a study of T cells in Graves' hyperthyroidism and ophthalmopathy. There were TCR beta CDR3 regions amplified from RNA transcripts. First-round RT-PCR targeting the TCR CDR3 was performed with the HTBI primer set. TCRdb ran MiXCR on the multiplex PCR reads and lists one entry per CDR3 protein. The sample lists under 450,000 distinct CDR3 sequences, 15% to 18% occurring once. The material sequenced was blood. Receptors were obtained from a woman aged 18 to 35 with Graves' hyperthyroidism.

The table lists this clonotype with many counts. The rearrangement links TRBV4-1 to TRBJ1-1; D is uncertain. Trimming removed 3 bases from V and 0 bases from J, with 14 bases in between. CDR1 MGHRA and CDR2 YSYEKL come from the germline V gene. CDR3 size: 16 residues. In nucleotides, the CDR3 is TGCGCCAGCAGCCATATTGGGAGGAGTTTGAACACTGAAGCTTTCTTT. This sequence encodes CASSHIGRSLNTEAFF.

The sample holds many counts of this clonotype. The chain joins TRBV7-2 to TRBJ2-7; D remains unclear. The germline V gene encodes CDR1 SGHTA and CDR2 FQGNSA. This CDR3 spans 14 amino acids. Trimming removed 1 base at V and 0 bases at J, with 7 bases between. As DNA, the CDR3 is TGTGCCAGCAGCTTAGAGATGAGCTCCTACGAGCAGTACTTC. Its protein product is CASSLEMSSYEQYF.

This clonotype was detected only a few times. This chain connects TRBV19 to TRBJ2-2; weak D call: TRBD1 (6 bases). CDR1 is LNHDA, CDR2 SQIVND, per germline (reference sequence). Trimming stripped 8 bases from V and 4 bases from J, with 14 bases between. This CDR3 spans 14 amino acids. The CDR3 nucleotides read TGTGCCAGTGGGGGCAGGCTCCCCACCGGGGAGCTGTTTTTT. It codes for CASGGRLPTGELFF.

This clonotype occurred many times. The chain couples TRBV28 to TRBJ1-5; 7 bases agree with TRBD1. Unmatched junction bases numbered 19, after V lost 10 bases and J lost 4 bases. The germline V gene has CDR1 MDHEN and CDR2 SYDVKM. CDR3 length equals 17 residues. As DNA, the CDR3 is TGTGCCACCCACGGACCCATTCGGACAGGTGGGAATCAGCCCCAGCATTTT. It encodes CATHGPIRTGGNQPQHF. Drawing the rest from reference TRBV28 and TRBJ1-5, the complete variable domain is DVKVTQSSRYLVKRTGEKVFLECVQDMDHENMFWYRQDPGLGLRLIYFSYDVKMKEKGDIPEGYSVSREKKERFSLILESASTNQTSMYLCATHGPIRTGGNQPQHFGDGTRLSIL.

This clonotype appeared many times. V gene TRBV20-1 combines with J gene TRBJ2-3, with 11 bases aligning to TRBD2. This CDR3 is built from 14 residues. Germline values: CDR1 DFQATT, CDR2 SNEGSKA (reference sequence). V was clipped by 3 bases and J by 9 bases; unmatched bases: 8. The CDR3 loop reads CSASVAGGSGTQYF. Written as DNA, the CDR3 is TGCAGTGCTAGTGTAGCGGGAGGGTCCGGGACGCAGTATTTT.

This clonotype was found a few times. CDR3 coding DNA: TGTGCCACCAGTGATTTGGAGACCAACACCGGGGAGCTGTTTTTT. It encodes CATSDLETNTGELFF. The rearrangement links TRBV24-1 to TRBJ2-2; D remains ambiguous. Germline-derived CDR1 and CDR2 are KGHDR and SFDVKD. CDR3 length equals 15 residues. V was clipped by 0 bases and J by 2 bases, with 6 bases between them.

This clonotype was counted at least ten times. The CDR3 DNA sequence: TGTGCCAGCAGCCAAGTCCAAAGCAATCAGCCCCAGCATTTT. Translated: CASSQVQSNQPQHF. This chain links TRBV3-1 with TRBJ1-5; D gene uncertain. This CDR3 region has 14 residues. Germline V lookup: CDR1 LGHDT, CDR2 YNNKEL (reference sequence). Trimming took off 1 base at V and 1 base at J, with 5 bases between the two ends.

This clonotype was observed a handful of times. The CDR3 loop is CASSQDGDRGFDEQFF. The CDR3 nucleotides read TGTGCCAGCAGCCAAGACGGGGACAGGGGGTTTGATGAGCAGTTCTTC. The chain has TRBV4-2 and TRBJ2-1; 11 bases line up with TRBD1. The CDR3 runs to 16 residues. Trimming cost V 0 bases and J 8 bases; bases outside gene matches: 6. Germline values: CDR1 LGHNA, CDR2 YNFKEQ.

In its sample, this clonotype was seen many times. CDR3 in amino acids: CASSQRAGAYSGNTIYF. The CDR3 DNA follows: TGTGCCAGCAGCCAAAGGGCAGGAGCCTACTCTGGAAACACCATATATTTT. This chain links TRBV3-1 with TRBJ1-3; D ambiguous. This CDR3 is built from 17 residues. In germline, CDR1 is LGHDT, CDR2 YNNKEL (reference sequence). The V end was cut by 2 bases, the J end by 0 bases, with 14 bases between.

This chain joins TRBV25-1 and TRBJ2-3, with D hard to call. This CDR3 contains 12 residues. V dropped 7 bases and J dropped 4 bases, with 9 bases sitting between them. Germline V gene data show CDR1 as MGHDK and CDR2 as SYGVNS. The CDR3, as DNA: TGTGCCAGCACCTCCTGGCCAGATACGCAGTATTTT. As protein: CASTSWPDTQYF.

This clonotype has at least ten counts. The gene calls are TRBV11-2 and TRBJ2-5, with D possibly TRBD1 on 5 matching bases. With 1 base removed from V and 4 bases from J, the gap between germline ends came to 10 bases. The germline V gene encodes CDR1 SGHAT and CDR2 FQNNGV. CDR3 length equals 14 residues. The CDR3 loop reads CASSLGGWGETQYF. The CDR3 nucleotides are TGTGCCAGCAGCTTAGGGGGCTGGGGAGAGACCCAGTACTTC.

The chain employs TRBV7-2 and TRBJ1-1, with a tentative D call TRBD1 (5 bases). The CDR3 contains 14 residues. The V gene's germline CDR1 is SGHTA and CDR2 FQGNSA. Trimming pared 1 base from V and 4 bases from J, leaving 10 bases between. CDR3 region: CASSLDRSLTEAFF. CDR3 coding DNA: TGTGCCAGCAGCTTAGACAGGTCTCTCACTGAAGCTTTCTTT.

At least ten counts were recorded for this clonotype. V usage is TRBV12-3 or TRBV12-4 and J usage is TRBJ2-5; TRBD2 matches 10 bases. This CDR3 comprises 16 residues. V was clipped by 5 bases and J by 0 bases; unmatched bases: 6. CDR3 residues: CASSTLSGGYQETQYF. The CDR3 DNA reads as TGTGCCAGCAGTACCCTTAGCGGGGGGTACCAAGAGACCCAGTACTTC.

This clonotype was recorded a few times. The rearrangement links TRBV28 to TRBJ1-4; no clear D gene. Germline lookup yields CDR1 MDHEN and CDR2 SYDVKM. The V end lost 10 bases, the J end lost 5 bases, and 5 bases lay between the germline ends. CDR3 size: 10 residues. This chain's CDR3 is CATRNEKLFF. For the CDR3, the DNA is TGTGCCACCCGGAATGAAAAACTGTTTTTT.

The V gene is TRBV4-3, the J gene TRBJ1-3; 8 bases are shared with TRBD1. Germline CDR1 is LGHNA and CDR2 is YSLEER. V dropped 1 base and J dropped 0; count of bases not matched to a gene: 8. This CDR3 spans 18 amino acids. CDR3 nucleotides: TGCGCCAGCAGCCAAGTGGCAGGGGGCAGCTTCTCTGGAAACACCATATATTTT. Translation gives CASSQVAGGSFSGNTIYF.

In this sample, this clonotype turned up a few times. The chain's CDR3 is CASGWGTETQYF. CDR3 DNA: TGTGCCAGCGGCTGGGGGACAGAGACCCAGTACTTC. The V call is TRBV6-2 or TRBV6-3, the J call TRBJ2-5; the D call may be TRBD1 or TRBD2 (5 bases each). Germline CDR1 reads MNHEY; CDR2 reads SVGEGT. There are 12 residues in the CDR3. V was shortened by 8 bases and J by 4 bases, with 11 bases between the two germline ends.

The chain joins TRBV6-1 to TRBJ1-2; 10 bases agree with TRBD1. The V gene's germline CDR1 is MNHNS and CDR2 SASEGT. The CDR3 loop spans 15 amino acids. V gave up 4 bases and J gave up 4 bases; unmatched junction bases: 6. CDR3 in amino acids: CASSVRDRGLYGYTF. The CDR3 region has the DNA TGTGCCAGCAGTGTGAGGGACAGGGGACTCTATGGCTACACCTTC.

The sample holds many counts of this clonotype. CDR3: CASRPGTVNQPQHF. The CDR3 coding sequence is TGTGCCAGCAGGCCTGGGACAGTTAATCAGCCCCAGCATTTT. The V gene is TRBV28, the J gene TRBJ1-5, with 7 bases fitting TRBD1. This CDR3 contains 14 residues. The ends lost 6 bases at V and 4 bases at J; junction bases unmatched: 6. From germline, CDR1 is MDHEN and CDR2 SYDVKM.

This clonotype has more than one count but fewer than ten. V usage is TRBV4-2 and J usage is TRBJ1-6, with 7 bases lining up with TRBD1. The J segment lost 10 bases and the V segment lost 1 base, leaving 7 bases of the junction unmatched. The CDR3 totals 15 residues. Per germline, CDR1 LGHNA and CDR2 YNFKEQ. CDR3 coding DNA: TGTGCCAGCAGCCAAGTAAAGGGGGCGGGCTCACCCCTCCACTTT. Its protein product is CASSQVKGAGSPLHF.

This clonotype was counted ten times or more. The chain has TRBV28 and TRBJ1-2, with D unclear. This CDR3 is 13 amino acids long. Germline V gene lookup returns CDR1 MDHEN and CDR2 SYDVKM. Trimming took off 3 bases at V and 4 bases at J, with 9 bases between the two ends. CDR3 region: CASSLSGVYGYTF. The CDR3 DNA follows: TGTGCCAGCAGTTTGTCCGGGGTCTATGGCTACACCTTC.

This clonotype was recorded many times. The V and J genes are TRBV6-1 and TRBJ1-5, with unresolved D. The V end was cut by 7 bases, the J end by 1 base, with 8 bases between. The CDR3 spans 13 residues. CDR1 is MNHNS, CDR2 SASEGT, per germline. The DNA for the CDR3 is TGTGCCAGCAACGCCGGAAGCAATCAGCCCCAGCATTTT. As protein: CASNAGSNQPQHF.

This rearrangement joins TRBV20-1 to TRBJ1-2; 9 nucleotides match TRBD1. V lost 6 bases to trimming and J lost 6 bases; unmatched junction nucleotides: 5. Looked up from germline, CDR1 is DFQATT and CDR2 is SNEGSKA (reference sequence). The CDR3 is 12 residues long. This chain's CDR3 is CSAGTGIDGYTF. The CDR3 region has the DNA TGCAGTGCCGGGACAGGGATCGATGGCTACACCTTC.

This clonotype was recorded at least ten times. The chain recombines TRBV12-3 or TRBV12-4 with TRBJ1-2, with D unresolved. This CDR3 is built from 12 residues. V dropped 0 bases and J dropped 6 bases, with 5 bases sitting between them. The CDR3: CASSLAANGYTF. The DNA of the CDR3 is TGTGCCAGCAGTTTAGCGGCAAATGGCTACACCTTC.

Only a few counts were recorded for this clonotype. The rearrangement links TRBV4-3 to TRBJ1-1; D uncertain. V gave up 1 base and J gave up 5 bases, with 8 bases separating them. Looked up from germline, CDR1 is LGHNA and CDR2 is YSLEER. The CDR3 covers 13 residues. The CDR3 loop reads CASSQASSTEAFF. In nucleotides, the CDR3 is TGCGCCAGCAGCCAAGCCAGTAGTACTGAAGCTTTCTTT.

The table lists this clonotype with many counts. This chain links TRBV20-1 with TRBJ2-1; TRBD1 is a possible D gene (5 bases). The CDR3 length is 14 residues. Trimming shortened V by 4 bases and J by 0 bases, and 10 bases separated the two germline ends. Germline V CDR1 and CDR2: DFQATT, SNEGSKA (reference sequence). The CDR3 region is CSAMTDSSYNEQFF. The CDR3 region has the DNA TGCAGTGCTATGACAGACAGCTCCTACAATGAGCAGTTCTTC.

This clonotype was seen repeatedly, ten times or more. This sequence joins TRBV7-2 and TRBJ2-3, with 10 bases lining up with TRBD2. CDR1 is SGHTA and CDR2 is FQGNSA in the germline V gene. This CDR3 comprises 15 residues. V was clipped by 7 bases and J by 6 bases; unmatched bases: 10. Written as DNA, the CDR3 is TGTGCCAGCACCAATAGCGGGGGGAGCCTGGATACGCAGTATTTT. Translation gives CASTNSGGSLDTQYF.

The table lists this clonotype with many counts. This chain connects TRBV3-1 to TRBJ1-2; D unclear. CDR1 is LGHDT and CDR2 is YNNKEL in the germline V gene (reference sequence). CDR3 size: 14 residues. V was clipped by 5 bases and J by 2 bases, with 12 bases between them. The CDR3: CASSEGLRNYGYTF. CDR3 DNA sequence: TGTGCCAGCAGCGAAGGGCTGAGGAACTATGGCTACACCTTC.

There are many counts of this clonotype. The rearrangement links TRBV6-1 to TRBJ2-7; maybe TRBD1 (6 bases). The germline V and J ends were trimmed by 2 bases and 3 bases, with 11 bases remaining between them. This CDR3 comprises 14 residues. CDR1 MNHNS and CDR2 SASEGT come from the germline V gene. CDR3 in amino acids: CASSELRTVYEQYF. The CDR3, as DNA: TGTGCCAGCAGTGAATTGAGGACAGTCTACGAGCAGTACTTC.

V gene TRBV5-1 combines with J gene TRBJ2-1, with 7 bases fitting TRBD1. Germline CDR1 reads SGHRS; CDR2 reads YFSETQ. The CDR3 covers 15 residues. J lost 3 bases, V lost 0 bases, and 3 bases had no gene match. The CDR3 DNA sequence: TGCGCCAGCAGCTTGGCCGGGACAGACTACAATGAGCAGTTCTTC. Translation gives CASSLAGTDYNEQFF.

Here the CDR3 reads CAGNSGGAGANVLTF. The CDR3 nucleotides read TGTGCCGGTAATAGCGGGGGGGCCGGGGCCAACGTCCTGACTTTC. J is TRBJ2-6 and V is TRBV6-2 or TRBV6-3; 11 nucleotides agree with TRBD2. V gave up 11 bases and J gave up 4 bases; unmatched junction bases: 7. Germline assignment: CDR1 MNHEY and CDR2 SVGEGT. CDR3 length: 15 residues.

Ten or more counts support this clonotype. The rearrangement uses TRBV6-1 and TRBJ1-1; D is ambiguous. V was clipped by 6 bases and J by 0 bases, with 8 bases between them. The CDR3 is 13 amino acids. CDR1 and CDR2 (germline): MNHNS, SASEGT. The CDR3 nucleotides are TGTGCCAGCAGCGGGAGAATGAACACTGAAGCTTTCTTT. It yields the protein CASSGRMNTEAFF.